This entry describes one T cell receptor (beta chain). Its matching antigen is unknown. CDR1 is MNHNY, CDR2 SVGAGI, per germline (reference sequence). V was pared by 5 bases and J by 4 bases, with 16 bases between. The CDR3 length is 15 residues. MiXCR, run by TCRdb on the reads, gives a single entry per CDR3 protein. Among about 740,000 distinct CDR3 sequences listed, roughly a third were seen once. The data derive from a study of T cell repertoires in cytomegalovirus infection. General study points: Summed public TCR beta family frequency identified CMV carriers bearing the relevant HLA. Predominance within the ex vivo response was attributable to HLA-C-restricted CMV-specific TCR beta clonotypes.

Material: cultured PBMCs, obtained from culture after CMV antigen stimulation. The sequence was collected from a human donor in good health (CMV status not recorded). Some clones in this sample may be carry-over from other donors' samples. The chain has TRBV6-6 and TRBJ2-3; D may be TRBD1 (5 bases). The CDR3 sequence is CASSPRQPFPDTQYF. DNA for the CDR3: TGTGCCAGCAGTCCCCGACAGCCCTTCCCAGATACGCAGTATTTT.